A selection of T cell receptor beta chains follows, all from one sample in a study of cytotoxic CD8 clonotypes in ibrutinib-treated CLL. Libraries were prepared by immunoSEQ multiplex PCR; TCRdb keeps only in-frame clonotypes and omits some of them. The profile covers more than 200,000 clones, with about three quarters appearing a single time and around 5.9% taken by the ten largest. Sequences were derived from PBMCs, sampled after 12 months of ibrutinib treatment. The receptors were sampled from a human donor with chronic lymphocytic leukemia. CDR3s include the opening cysteine and the closing phenylalanine or tryptophan. A D gene is named only where the DNA matches it firmly. Clone size is stated in some rows and not others, as once, few, many or a class when expanded.

v_call	j_call	clone_size	d_call	cdr3_length	cdr3_aa	cdr3_nt
TRBV6-6	TRBJ2-5	many	.	14	CASSYSPNQETQYF	TGTGCCAGCAGTTACTCTCCCAACCAAGAGACCCAGTACTTC
TRBV28	TRBJ1-5	many	.	14	CASSLGFGNQPQHF	TGTGCCAGCAGTTTAGGATTCGGGAATCAGCCCCAGCATTTT
TRBV7-9	TRBJ2-2	few	.	13	CASSLGGTGELFF	TGTGCCAGCAGCTTAGGGGGCACCGGGGAGCTGTTTTTT
TRBV7-9	TRBJ2-7	once	.	15	CASSLAGVPSYEQYF	TGTGCCAGCAGCTTAGCGGGGGTGCCTTCCTACGAGCAGTACTTC
TRBV30	TRBJ1-5	.	.	15	CAWSVGGVENQPQHF	TGTGCCTGGAGTGTAGGGGGGGTGGAGAATCAGCCCCAGCATTTT
TRBV30	TRBJ2-3	.	.	11	CAWSVTNTQYF	TGTGCCTGGAGTGTAACGAATACGCAGTATTTT
TRBV2	TRBJ2-7	.	TRBD2	17	CASSEGLTSGFSYEQYF	TGTGCCAGCAGTGAGGGGCTTACTAGCGGTTTTTCCTACGAGCAGTACTTC
TRBV7-9	TRBJ2-3	.	TRBD2	18	CASSPPLGGDYYTDTQYF	TGTGCCAGCAGTCCTCCCTTGGGCGGGGACTACTACACAGATACGCAGTATTTT
TRBV5-6	TRBJ2-3	.	TRBD1	14	CASSLVQGIDTQYF	TGTGCCAGCAGCTTGGTACAGGGGATAGATACGCAGTATTTT
TRBV19	TRBJ1-2	few	TRBD1	14	CAARDRGSNYGYTF	TGTGCCGCAAGGGACAGGGGAAGCAACTATGGCTACACCTTC
TRBV30	TRBJ1-2	.	.	15	CAWSLLVGDDYGYTF	TGTGCCTGGAGTCTCTTAGTGGGGGATGACTATGGCTACACCTTC
TRBV11-2	TRBJ2-7	many	.	11	CASSFGHEQYF	TGTGCCAGCAGCTTTGGCCACGAGCAGTACTTC
TRBV27	TRBJ2-3	.	TRBD1	15	CASRSPGQGMDTQYF	TGTGCCAGCAGGTCGCCGGGACAGGGTATGGATACGCAGTATTTT
TRBV7-6	TRBJ2-3	few	.	19	CASSLKSGAGGPSTDTQYF	TGTGCCAGCAGCTTAAAATCAGGGGCTGGGGGGCCTAGCACAGATACGCAGTATTTT
TRBV19	TRBJ1-1	.	.	13	CASFPATNTEAFF	TGTGCCAGTTTCCCCGCTACGAACACTGAAGCTTTCTTT
TRBV2	TRBJ1-4	.	TRBD1	13	CASRGQANEKLFF	TGTGCCAGTAGGGGACAGGCTAATGAAAAACTGTTTTTT
TRBV7-2	TRBJ2-7	.	.	13	CASSLVRGYEQYF	TGTGCCAGCAGCTTAGTACGGGGGTACGAGCAGTACTTC
TRBV5-1	TRBJ2-2	many	.	12	CASTVRPGELFF	TGCGCCAGCACGGTCCGGCCCGGGGAGCTGTTTTTT
TRBV7-8	TRBJ2-7	.	.	13	CASSLTGPYEQYF	TGTGCCAGCAGCTTAACGGGACCCTACGAGCAGTACTTC
TRBV5-6	TRBJ1-1	once	.	9	CASSLRAFF	TGTGCCAGCAGCCTTAGAGCTTTCTTT
TRBV15	TRBJ1-5	few	.	13	CATRGEGRQPQHF	TGTGCCACCAGAGGCGAAGGACGACAGCCCCAGCATTTT
TRBV5-6	TRBJ1-6	.	.	14	CASSLNSLNSPLHF	TGTGCCAGCAGCTTAAACAGCCTTAATTCACCCCTCCACTTT
TRBV18	TRBJ1-2	.	.	16	CASSLLQGQDNYGYTF	TGTGCCAGCTCACTCCTACAGGGTCAAGATAACTATGGCTACACCTTC
TRBV6-6	TRBJ1-1	.	TRBD1	15	CASSPSAGGGTEAFF	TGTGCCAGCAGTCCTTCGGCAGGGGGAGGCACTGAAGCTTTCTTT
TRBV5-1	TRBJ1-4	.	.	14	CASSVKGGDEKLFF	TGCGCCAGCAGCGTGAAAGGAGGCGATGAAAAACTGTTTTTT
TRBV4-2	TRBJ2-5	.	.	13	CASSQPLTETQYF	TGTGCCAGCAGCCAACCTCTTACCGAGACCCAGTACTTC
TRBV19	TRBJ2-1	.	.	15	CASSIAGSSYNEQFF	TGTGCCAGTAGTATAGCAGGGAGCTCCTACAATGAGCAGTTCTTC
TRBV6-1	TRBJ1-1	.	.	13	CASSATGTTEAFF	TGTGCCAGCAGTGCCACAGGGACCACTGAAGCTTTCTTT
TRBV5-6	TRBJ2-1	.	.	12	CASTFSRNEQFF	TGTGCCAGCACCTTCTCCCGCAATGAGCAGTTCTTC
TRBV9	TRBJ1-3	.	.	14	CASSAKGEGNTIYF	TGTGCCAGCAGCGCCAAAGGCGAGGGAAACACCATATATTTT
TRBV7-2	TRBJ2-7	.	TRBD2	16	CASSLLAGGPEYGQYF	TGTGCCAGCAGCTTACTCGCGGGGGGTCCCGAATACGGGCAGTACTTC
TRBV29-1	TRBJ1-1	.	TRBD1	18	CSVEVILWTGRMNTEAFF	TGCAGCGTTGAAGTTATCCTTTGGACAGGGCGCATGAACACTGAAGCTTTCTTT
TRBV30	TRBJ1-1	.	TRBD1	15	CAWREQGIANTEAFF	TGTGCCTGGAGGGAACAGGGGATAGCAAACACTGAAGCTTTCTTT